This TCR beta chain was sequenced for a study of blood T cell repertoires in COVID-19. Sequencing used immunoSEQ multiplex PCR; TCRdb keeps in-frame clones, though not all of them. The sample includes about 130,000 clones, 92% of them seen just once. The CDR3 runs to 15 residues. From germline, CDR1 is SGHNT and CDR2 YYREEE (reference sequence). V lost 4 bases and J lost 5; bases outside the gene matches: 10. This sequence joins TRBV5-4 and TRBJ2-3; TRBD1 agrees at 7 bases. The sequenced material came from peripheral blood. The sequence was collected from a man between 45 and 60 years old with COVID-19, enrolled during active disease. The CDR3 is CASSLDRRGRDTQYF. The DNA for the CDR3 is TGTGCCAGCAGCCTGGATAGAAGGGGGCGAGATACGCAGTATTTT.